These 29 T cell receptor beta chains originate from one sample sequenced in a study of T cell repertoires in cytomegalovirus infection. In TCRdb, the reads were re-called with MiXCR into one record per CDR3 protein. The sample holds 400,000 or so distinct CDR3 sequences, about a sixth seen once. The sample taken for sequencing was PBMCs. These receptors were taken from a human donor in good health (CMV status not recorded). Some clones in this sample may be carry-over from other donors' samples.

In DNA, the CDR3 is TGCAGTGCCCGCGGGACAGGGGGGACTTATAACTATGGCTACACCTTC. Its translation: CSARGTGGTYNYGYTF. The V gene is TRBV20-1, the J gene TRBJ1-2; the match to TRBD1 covers 11 bases. CDR3 length equals 16 residues. Germline CDR1 and CDR2: DFQATT and SNEGSKA (reference sequence). Trimming cost V 6 bases and J 1 base; bases outside gene matches: 10.

This clonotype was recorded at least ten times. The chain employs TRBV7-6 and TRBJ2-7; TRBD2 is a possible D gene (6 bases). Trimming cost V 0 bases and J 2 bases, with 8 bases left between them. CDR1 SGHVS and CDR2 FNYEAQ come from the germline V gene. The CDR3 is made up of 14 amino acids. The DNA of the CDR3 is TGTGCCAGCAGCTTAGCGCCGGGGGCCTACGAGCAGTACTTC. Its translation: CASSLAPGAYEQYF.

This clonotype was detected ten times or more. This chain uses TRBV7-2 with TRBJ1-2, with D possibly TRBD1 on 6 matching bases. Trimming removed 4 bases at V and 7 bases at J, with 16 bases between. The CDR3 extends over 14 amino acids. Germline-derived CDR1 and CDR2 are SGHTA and FQGNSA. In DNA, the CDR3 is TGTGCCAGCAGCTCACAGGGAGGGGGAACTGGCTACACCTTC. It is translated as CASSSQGGGTGYTF.

V usage is TRBV5-4 and J usage is TRBJ2-1, with TRBD2 matching over 8 bases. The germline V gene has CDR1 SGHNT and CDR2 YYREEE (reference sequence). The CDR3 runs 17 residues. V lost 0 bases, J lost 2 bases, and 7 bases stayed unmatched. The CDR3 protein is CASSLDSLAETYNEQFF. The CDR3 DNA reads as TGTGCCAGCAGCTTGGATTCACTAGCGGAGACCTACAATGAGCAGTTCTTC.

The table lists this clonotype with a count of one. The J gene is TRBJ2-1, the V gene TRBV20-1; D ambiguous. This CDR3 has 11 residues. Per germline, CDR1 DFQATT and CDR2 SNEGSKA (reference sequence). V lost 3 bases and J 8 bases, leaving 8 bases between the germline ends. The CDR3 protein is CSARALDEQFF. CDR3 nucleotide sequence: TGCAGTGCTAGGGCCCTGGATGAGCAGTTCTTC.

A few counts support this clonotype. This chain links TRBV6-1 with TRBJ2-7, with D uncertain. V was trimmed by 4 bases and J by 4 bases, leaving 17 bases between them. The CDR3 length is 15 residues. Germline CDR1 is MNHNS and CDR2 is SASEGT. The CDR3 nucleotides are TGTGCCAGCAGTGGGTGGTTGTCAGGCCAATACGAGCAGTACTTC. Translated: CASSGWLSGQYEQYF.

This clonotype was counted many times. This chain uses TRBV7-2 with TRBJ2-5; 7 bases line up with TRBD2. Per the germline V gene, CDR1 is SGHTA and CDR2 is FQGNSA. The CDR3 consists of 14 residues. V shed 3 bases and J 3 bases; nucleotides not matched to a gene: 4. CDR3 DNA sequence: TGTGCCAGCAGCTTGCCCGGGACTAAAGAGACCCAGTACTTC. Amino acids: CASSLPGTKETQYF. The full variable domain, its missing parts supplied by reference TRBV7-2 and TRBJ2-5, is GAGVSQSPSNKVTEKGKDVELRCDPISGHTALYWYRQSLGQGLEFLIYFQGNSAPDKSGLPSDRFSAERTGGSVSTLTIQRTQQEDSAVYLCASSLPGTKETQYFGPGTRLLVL.

This clonotype was seen only a few times. This sequence joins TRBV28 and TRBJ2-7; 16 positions match TRBD2. The CDR3 is 14 amino acids. Germline CDR1 MDHEN, CDR2 SYDVKM. V was pared by 8 bases and J by 6 bases, with 4 bases of the junction left unmatched. The CDR3 loop is CASGTSGRAPEQYF. Written as DNA, the CDR3 is TGTGCCAGCGGGACTAGCGGGAGGGCACCCGAGCAGTACTTC.

CDR3 sequence reads: CASSLQGNNNYGYTF. DNA for the CDR3: TGTGCCAGCAGCTTACAGGGGAACAATAACTATGGCTACACCTTC. The J gene is TRBJ1-2, the V gene TRBV5-5; TRBD1 agrees at 7 bases. From germline, CDR1 is SGHKS and CDR2 YYEKEE (reference sequence). There are 15 residues in the CDR3. Unmatched junction bases numbered 5, after V lost 2 bases and J lost 1 base.

This clonotype was picked up a small number of times. The rearrangement uses TRBV7-2 and TRBJ2-5, with D possibly TRBD2 on 6 matching bases. The V gene lost 8 bases and the J gene lost 4 bases, with 17 bases spanning the gap. Germline-derived CDR1 and CDR2 are SGHTA and FQGNSA. The CDR3 is 14 amino acids. CDR3: CASSSGLFPETQYF. For the CDR3, the DNA is TGTGCCAGCTCCAGCGGGTTATTTCCAGAGACCCAGTACTTC.

This clonotype was observed a few times. V is TRBV20-1 and J is TRBJ2-7; D remains unclear. Trimming left V 2 bases short and J 1 base short, with 12 bases between. The germline V gene has CDR1 DFQATT and CDR2 SNEGSKA (reference sequence). CDR3 length: 14 amino acids. This CDR3 is CSARRGITSYEQYF. The CDR3 DNA is TGCAGTGCTAGACGCGGAATCACATCCTACGAGCAGTACTTC.

V and J are TRBV20-1 and TRBJ2-3; possible D gene TRBD1, 6 bases. CDR1 and CDR2 (germline): DFQATT, SNEGSKA (reference sequence). This CDR3 has 11 residues. V dropped 5 bases and J dropped 4 bases, with 7 bases sitting between them. In nucleotides, the CDR3 is TGCAGTGCTGGGGGCCCAGATACGCAGTATTTT. Translated, it gives CSAGGPDTQYF.

This clonotype was observed a handful of times. The rearrangement links TRBV6-2 or TRBV6-3 to TRBJ1-1; no firm D call. The V gene's germline CDR1 is MNHEY and CDR2 SVGEGT. Trimming took off 6 bases at V and 11 bases at J, with 22 bases between the two ends. The CDR3 has 14 amino acids. The CDR3 nucleotides are TGTGCCAGCAGGCCAAAGCGCGGACTTGAGGACGCTTTCTTT. Protein product: CASRPKRGLEDAFF.

In its sample, this clonotype was seen many times. The chain links TRBV6-2 or TRBV6-3 to TRBJ2-5; 8 bases map to TRBD2. Unmatched junction bases numbered 8, after V lost 4 bases and J lost 7 bases. This CDR3 is built from 14 residues. CDR1 is MNHEY and CDR2 is SVGEGT in the germline V gene. In nucleotides, the CDR3 is TGTGCCAGCAGTTTGGGTAGCGGGACCCGGACCCAGTACTTC. It translates to CASSLGSGTRTQYF.

This clonotype was seen ten or more times. The V gene is TRBV5-4, the J gene TRBJ2-3, with D hard to call. Trimming removed 0 bases from V and 6 bases from J, with 8 bases in between. This CDR3 is 13 amino acids long. Germline V gene data show CDR1 as SGHNT and CDR2 as YYREEE (reference sequence). The CDR3 spells CASSLDSGDTQYF. CDR3 DNA sequence: TGTGCCAGCAGCTTGGACTCCGGGGATACGCAGTATTTT.

Notes on this clonotype: An end of the junction does not agree with germline; a read error may underlie this. The V and J genes are TRBV20-1 and TRBJ1-1; perhaps TRBD1 as D (6 bases). The CDR3 covers 15 residues. Germline V gene lookup returns CDR1 DFQATT and CDR2 SNEGSKA (reference sequence). This chain's CDR3 is CSARVPTTGNAEAFF. DNA of the CDR3: TGCAGTGCTAGAGTCCCAACAACAGGGAACGCTGAAGCTTTCTTT.

In this sample, this clonotype turned up a few times. The rearrangement uses TRBV7-2 and TRBJ2-1; D assignment may be TRBD1 or TRBD2 (5 bases each). The V gene's germline CDR1 is SGHTA and CDR2 FQGNSA. V lost 2 bases and J lost 4, with 15 bases in between. The CDR3 has 16 residues. DNA for the CDR3: TGTGCCAGCAGCTTACTCCTTGGGACCGGGTACAATGAGCAGTTCTTC. This gives the protein CASSLLLGTGYNEQFF.

This clonotype came up a few times. The CDR3 region is CATSREQADASDTQYF. The CDR3 DNA is TGTGCCACCAGCAGAGAGCAAGCGGACGCTTCGGATACGCAGTATTTT. The chain has TRBV15 and TRBJ2-3; weak D call: TRBD2 (5 bases). Trimming took 0 bases from V and 6 from J, leaving 16 bases between them. Germline-derived CDR1 and CDR2 are LNHNV and YYDKDF (reference sequence). The CDR3 is 16 residues long.

This clonotype was recorded at least ten times. The chain recombines TRBV7-2 with TRBJ2-7, with a possible D match to TRBD2 (7 bases). V was shortened by 1 base and J by 0 bases, with 13 bases between the two germline ends. Looked up from germline, CDR1 is SGHTA and CDR2 is FQGNSA. The CDR3 covers 16 residues. Here the CDR3 reads CASSLVGGGSSYEQYF. CDR3 DNA sequence: TGTGCCAGCAGCTTAGTGGGCGGGGGCAGCTCCTACGAGCAGTACTTC.

This chain uses TRBV15 with TRBJ2-1, with TRBD2 matching 8 bases. The V and J ends lost 3 bases and 4 bases, in that order; junction bases with no gene match: 8. This CDR3 region has 16 residues. The germline V gene encodes CDR1 LNHNV and CDR2 YYDKDF (reference sequence). CDR3 DNA sequence: TGTGCCACCAGCAGGGTCCTAGCGGGCGGTTACAATGAGCAGTTCTTC. Encoded protein: CATSRVLAGGYNEQFF.

This clonotype was observed a handful of times. The chain carries TRBV27 and TRBJ2-3, with D uncertain. CDR3 size: 15 residues. V lost 8 bases and J 0 bases, leaving 15 bases between the germline ends. Germline loops: CDR1 MNHEY, CDR2 SMNVEV (reference sequence). The CDR3, as DNA: TGTGCCAGCCCACCTGGGGTTCAGAGCACAGATACGCAGTATTTT. It yields the protein CASPPGVQSTDTQYF.

This clonotype showed up just a few times. This chain connects TRBV7-8 to TRBJ2-7, with D possibly called TRBD1 or TRBD2 (5 bases each). The V end lost 2 bases, the J end lost 5 bases, and 19 bases lay between the germline ends. In germline, CDR1 is SGHVS, CDR2 FQNEAQ. This CDR3 is 16 amino acids long. CDR3 coding DNA: TGTGCCAGCAGCTTATTAGGGGTCCTGGGGGTAGACGAGCAGTACTTC. Amino acids: CASSLLGVLGVDEQYF.

The chain uses TRBV10-3 and TRBJ1-1; D remains unclear. The germline V gene has CDR1 ENHRY and CDR2 SYGVKD. The V and J ends lost 0 bases and 0 bases respectively, with 2 bases between them. The CDR3 sequence is 13 residues long. This CDR3 reads CAISESVNTEAFF. The CDR3 bases are TGTGCCATCAGTGAGTCGGTGAACACTGAAGCTTTCTTT.

The CDR3 here is CASSLRGEVFSGYTF. In nucleotides, the CDR3 is TGCGCCAGCAGCTTGCGAGGGGAGGTGTTCAGTGGCTACACCTTC. The chain uses TRBV5-1 and TRBJ1-2, with D maybe TRBD1 (5 bases). V was clipped by 1 base and J by 7 bases, with 17 bases between them. This CDR3 contains 15 residues. The germline gives CDR1 SGHRS, CDR2 YFSETQ.

This clonotype was counted many times. The chain carries TRBV4-1 and TRBJ1-5, with TRBD1 as a possible D gene (5 bases). The V end was cut by 8 bases, the J end by 4 bases, with 12 bases between. CDR3 length equals 13 residues. Germline values: CDR1 MGHRA, CDR2 YSYEKL. The CDR3 bases are TGCGCCAGCGGTCGACAGCTAAATCAGCCCCAGCATTTT. Residues: CASGRQLNQPQHF.

This clonotype came up a few times. The chain couples TRBV6-2 or TRBV6-3 to TRBJ1-1; TRBD1 is a possible D gene (6 bases). Trimming cost V 2 bases and J 4 bases, with 14 bases left between them. Germline V gene sequence: CDR1 MNHEY, CDR2 SVGEGT. This CDR3 has 15 amino acids. The CDR3 spells CASSYGTGWVTEAFF. Here the CDR3 DNA reads TGTGCCAGCAGTTACGGCACAGGGTGGGTCACTGAAGCTTTCTTT.

V usage is TRBV6-2 or TRBV6-3 and J usage is TRBJ2-2; D is uncertain. The CDR3 has 12 residues. V dropped 11 bases and J dropped 3 bases, with 10 bases sitting between them. Germline CDR1 reads MNHEY; CDR2 reads SVGEGT. The CDR3: CAVRSYTGELFF. DNA of the CDR3: TGTGCCGTCCGCAGTTACACCGGGGAGCTGTTTTTT.

Only one count was recorded for this clonotype. The chain combines TRBV7-9 with TRBJ2-3, with a weak D call TRBD2 (5 bases). The length of the CDR3 is 13 residues. The germline gives CDR1 SEHNR, CDR2 FQNEAQ (reference sequence). The ends were cut back, 7 bases at V and 6 bases at J, with 14 bases in the middle. The CDR3 nucleotides read TGTGCCAGCAAGTTATTGGGAGCCGATACGCAGTATTTT. Residues: CASKLLGADTQYF.

This chain connects TRBV20-1 to TRBJ1-1; no reliable D call. The V and J ends lost 0 bases and 11 bases respectively, with 4 bases between them. The CDR3 has 9 residues. The germline gives CDR1 DFQATT, CDR2 SNEGSKA (reference sequence). The CDR3 sequence: CSARDLAFF. The CDR3 coding sequence is TGCAGTGCTAGAGATTTGGCTTTCTTT.